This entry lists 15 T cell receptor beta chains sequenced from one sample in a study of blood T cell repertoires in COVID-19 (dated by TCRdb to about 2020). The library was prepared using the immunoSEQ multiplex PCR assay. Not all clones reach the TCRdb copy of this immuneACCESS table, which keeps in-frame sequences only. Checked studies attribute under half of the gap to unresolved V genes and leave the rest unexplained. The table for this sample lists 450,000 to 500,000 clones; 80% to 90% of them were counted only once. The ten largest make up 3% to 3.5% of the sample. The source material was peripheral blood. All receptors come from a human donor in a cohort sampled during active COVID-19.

CDR3 protein: CAWNGGSSYEQYF. CDR3 DNA: TGTGCCTGGAATGGCGGTTCCTCCTACGAGCAGTACTTC. The chain recombines TRBV30 with TRBJ2-7; D is unresolved. Looked up from germline, CDR1 is GTSNPN and CDR2 is SVGIG (reference sequence). The CDR3 contains 13 residues. Trimming stripped 4 bases from V and 0 bases from J, with 10 bases between.

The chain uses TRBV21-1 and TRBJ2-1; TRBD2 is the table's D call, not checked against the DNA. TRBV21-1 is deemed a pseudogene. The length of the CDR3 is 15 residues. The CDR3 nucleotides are TGTGCCAGCAGCAATCTAGCGGGAGACATGGGTGAGCAGTTCTTC. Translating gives CASSNLAGDMGEQFF.

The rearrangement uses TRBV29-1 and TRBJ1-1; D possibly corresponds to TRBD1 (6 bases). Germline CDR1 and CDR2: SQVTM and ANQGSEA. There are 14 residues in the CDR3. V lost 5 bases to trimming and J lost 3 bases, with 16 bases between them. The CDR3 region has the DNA TGCAGCGTTTTTAGTGGGAAGGGGGACACTGAAGCTTTCTTT. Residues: CSVFSGKGDTEAFF. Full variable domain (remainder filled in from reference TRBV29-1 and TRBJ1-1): SAVISQKPSRDICQRGTSLTIQCQVDSQVTMMFWYRQQPGQSLTLIATANQGSEATYESGFVIDKFPISRPNLTFSTLTVSNMSPEDSSIYLCSVFSGKGDTEAFFGQGTRLTVV.

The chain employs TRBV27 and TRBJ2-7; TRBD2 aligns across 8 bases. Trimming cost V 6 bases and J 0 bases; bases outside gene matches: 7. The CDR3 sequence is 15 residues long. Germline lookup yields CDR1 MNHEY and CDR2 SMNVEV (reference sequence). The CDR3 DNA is TGTGCCAGCAGAACAAGCGGGAGTAGCTCCTACGAGCAGTACTTC. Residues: CASRTSGSSSYEQYF.

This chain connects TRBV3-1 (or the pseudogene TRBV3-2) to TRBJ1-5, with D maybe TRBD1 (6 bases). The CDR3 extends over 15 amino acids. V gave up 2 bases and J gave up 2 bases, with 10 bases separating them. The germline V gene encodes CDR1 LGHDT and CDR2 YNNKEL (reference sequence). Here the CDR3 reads CASSQQYRGNQPQHF. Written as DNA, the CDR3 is TGTGCCAGCAGCCAACAATACAGGGGCAATCAGCCCCAGCATTTT.

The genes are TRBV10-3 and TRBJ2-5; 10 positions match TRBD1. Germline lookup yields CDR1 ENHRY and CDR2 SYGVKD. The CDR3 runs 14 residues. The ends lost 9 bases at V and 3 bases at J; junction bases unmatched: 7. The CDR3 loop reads CAISTGGREETQYF. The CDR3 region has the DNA TGTGCCATTTCGACAGGGGGCCGAGAAGAGACCCAGTACTTC.

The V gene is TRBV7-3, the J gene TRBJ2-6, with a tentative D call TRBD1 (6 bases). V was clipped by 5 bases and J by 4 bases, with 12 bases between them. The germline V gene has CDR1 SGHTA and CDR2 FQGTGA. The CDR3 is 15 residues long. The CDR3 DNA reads TGTGCCAGCAGCACACAGGGTCCAGGGGCCAACGTCCTGACTTTC. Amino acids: CASSTQGPGANVLTF.

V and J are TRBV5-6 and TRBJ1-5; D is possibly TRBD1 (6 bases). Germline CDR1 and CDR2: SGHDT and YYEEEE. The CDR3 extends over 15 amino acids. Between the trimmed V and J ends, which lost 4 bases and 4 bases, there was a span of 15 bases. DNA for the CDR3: TGTGCCAGCAGCCGAAAGGGGGGGCCGAATCAGCCCCAGCATTTT. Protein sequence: CASSRKGGPNQPQHF.

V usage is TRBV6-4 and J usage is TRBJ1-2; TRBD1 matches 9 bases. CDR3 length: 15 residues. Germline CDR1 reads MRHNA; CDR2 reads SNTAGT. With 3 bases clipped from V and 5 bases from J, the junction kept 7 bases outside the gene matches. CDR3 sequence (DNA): TGTGCCAGCAGTGATTACCCGGGACAGGGATATGGCTACACCTTC. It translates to CASSDYPGQGYGYTF.

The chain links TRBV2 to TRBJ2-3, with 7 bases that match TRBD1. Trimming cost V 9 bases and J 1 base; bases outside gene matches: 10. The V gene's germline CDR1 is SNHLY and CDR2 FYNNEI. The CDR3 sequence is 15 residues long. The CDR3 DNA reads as TGTGCCAGTAATAGGGCCGGGACAGGCACAGATACGCAGTATTTT. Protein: CASNRAGTGTDTQYF.

CDR3 in DNA: TGTGCCAGCCGGCAGGGGGCGTTCGGGGCCAACGTCCTGACTTTC. Its protein product is CASRQGAFGANVLTF. This rearrangement joins TRBV6-5 to TRBJ2-6, with 8 nucleotides matching TRBD1. The germline CDR1 and CDR2 sequences are MNHEY and SVGAGI. The CDR3 has 15 amino acids. Trimming at V came to 8 bases and at J to 4 bases, leaving 7 bases not matched to a gene.

Written as DNA, the CDR3 is TGTGCCAGCCGTGGACAGGGGAGCGCTACGCAGTATTTT. Its translation: CASRGQGSATQYF. V gene TRBV3-1 (or the pseudogene TRBV3-2) combines with J gene TRBJ2-3, with 9 nucleotides matching TRBD1. The CDR3 covers 13 residues. The germline CDR1 and CDR2 sequences are LGHDT and YNNKEL (reference sequence). J gave up 8 bases and V 8 bases, and 8 bases lay outside the gene matches.

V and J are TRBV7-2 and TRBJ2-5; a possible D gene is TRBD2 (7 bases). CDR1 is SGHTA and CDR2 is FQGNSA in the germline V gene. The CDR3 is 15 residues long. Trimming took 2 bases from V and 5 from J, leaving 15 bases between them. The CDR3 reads CASSLFPGEGETQYF. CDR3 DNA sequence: TGTGCCAGCAGCTTATTCCCAGGGGAGGGCGAGACCCAGTACTTC.

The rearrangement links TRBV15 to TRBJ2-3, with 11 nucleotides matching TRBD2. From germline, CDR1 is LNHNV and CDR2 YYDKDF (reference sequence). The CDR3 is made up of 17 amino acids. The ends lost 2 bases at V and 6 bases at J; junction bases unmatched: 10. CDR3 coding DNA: TGTGCCACCAGCAGACCCTTAGCGGGAGGGCCTACGGATACGCAGTATTTT. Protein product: CATSRPLAGGPTDTQYF.

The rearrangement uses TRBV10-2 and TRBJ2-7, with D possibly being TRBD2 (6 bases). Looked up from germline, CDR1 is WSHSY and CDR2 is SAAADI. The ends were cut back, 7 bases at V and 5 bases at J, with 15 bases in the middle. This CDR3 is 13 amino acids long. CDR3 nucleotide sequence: TGCGCCAGCAAAGGGGTCCGGACTAACGAGCAGTACTTC. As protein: CASKGVRTNEQYF.